This passage covers 24 T cell receptor beta chains from one sample sequenced in a study of T-cell reconstitution after alpha-beta-depleted transplantation in children. Preparing the TCRbeta library involved the use of unique molecular identifiers. MiXCR, run by TCRdb on the PCR reads, gives a single entry per CDR3 protein. In the table there are about 230,000 distinct CDR3 sequences, more than 7.5% of which are singletons. The sequencing here drew on PBMCs from the stem cell graft donor, taken from the stem cell graft. These receptors were obtained from a human donor who donated a stem cell graft to a child with SCID.

The chain carries TRBV30 and TRBJ2-7, with no clear D. With 5 bases removed from V and 2 bases from J, the gap between germline ends came to 4 bases. Germline V gene lookup returns CDR1 GTSNPN and CDR2 SVGIG (reference sequence). The CDR3 sequence is 10 residues long. The CDR3, as DNA: TGTGCCTGGGGTACCTACGAGCAGTACTTC. It specifies CAWGTYEQYF.

There are many counts of this clonotype. The chain recombines TRBV19 with TRBJ1-6; TRBD1 aligns across 7 bases. With V trimmed by 10 bases and J by 7 bases, 4 bases remained unmatched. CDR3 length equals 12 residues. CDR1 is LNHDA, CDR2 SQIVND, per germline (reference sequence). This CDR3 is CATGTANSPLHF. The CDR3 coding sequence is TGTGCCACCGGGACAGCAAATTCACCCCTCCACTTT. Together with reference TRBV19 and TRBJ1-6, the CDR3 gives the full variable domain: DGGITQSPKYLFRKEGQNVTLSCEQNLNHDAMYWYRQDPGQGLRLIYYSQIVNDFQKGDIAEGYSVSREKKESFPLTVTSAQKNPTAFYLCATGTANSPLHFGNGTRLTVT.

In nucleotides, the CDR3 is TGTGCCACCAGCAGGCAGGGGAACACCGGGGAGCTGTTTTTT. It translates to CATSRQGNTGELFF. The chain carries TRBV15 and TRBJ2-2; possible D gene TRBD1, 5 bases. Germline-derived CDR1 and CDR2 are LNHNV and YYDKDF (reference sequence). CDR3 length equals 14 residues. V was pared by 3 bases and J by 1 base, with 6 bases between.

This clonotype has ten or more counts. The V call is TRBV2, the J call TRBJ1-1; D unclear. CDR1 is SNHLY, CDR2 FYNNEI, per germline. V shed 6 bases and J shed 5 bases, with 10 bases lying between them. CDR3 length: 12 residues. The CDR3 DNA follows: TGTGCCAGCAGCGATAGGAGGACTGAAGCTTTCTTT. Protein sequence: CASSDRRTEAFF.

The sample holds many counts of this clonotype. V and J are TRBV27 and TRBJ2-3; D possibly matches TRBD1 or TRBD2 (5 bases each). CDR1 is MNHEY and CDR2 is SMNVEV in the germline V gene (reference sequence). The CDR3 is 15 amino acids. V lost 4 bases to trimming and J lost 4 bases, with 15 bases between them. The CDR3 DNA is TGTGCCAGCAGTTCGAAGGGGAGATTGGCAGATACGCAGTATTTT. Protein product: CASSSKGRLADTQYF.

This chain links TRBV18 with TRBJ1-1; D unresolved. Germline lookup yields CDR1 KGHSH and CDR2 LQKENI. Trimming removed 2 bases from V and 3 bases from J, with 16 bases in between. The CDR3 runs 16 residues. The CDR3 loop is CASSPGRSSEDTEAFF. The CDR3 DNA reads as TGTGCCAGCTCACCAGGGCGTTCAAGTGAAGACACTGAAGCTTTCTTT.

This clonotype appeared many times. This CDR3 reads CASSLGQASTDTQYF. In nucleotides, the CDR3 is TGTGCCAGCAGTTTGGGACAGGCGAGCACAGATACGCAGTATTTT. The chain recombines TRBV27 with TRBJ2-3; 8 bases align to TRBD1. V was pared by 3 bases and J by 0 bases, with 2 bases of the junction left unmatched. The CDR3 is 15 residues long. Germline values: CDR1 MNHEY, CDR2 SMNVEV (reference sequence).

This clonotype was found many times. The rearrangement links TRBV5-1 to TRBJ1-1; the D gene is possibly TRBD1 (5 bases). Germline V gene lookup returns CDR1 SGHRS and CDR2 YFSETQ. V lost 3 bases, J lost 5 bases, and 17 bases lay in between. The CDR3 length is 15 residues. CDR3 DNA sequence: TGCGCCAGCAGCTCGACCGGGACCACCCAAACTGAAGCTTTCTTT. Protein product: CASSSTGTTQTEAFF.

This clonotype was seen ten or more times. This chain links TRBV5-1 with TRBJ1-1, with 9 bases fitting TRBD1. The CDR3 totals 13 residues. Unmatched junction bases numbered 5, after V lost 7 bases and J lost 4 bases. Germline assignment: CDR1 SGHRS and CDR2 YFSETQ. CDR3 sequence: CASARQGVTEAFF. The CDR3 DNA reads as TGCGCCAGCGCGAGACAGGGGGTCACTGAAGCTTTCTTT. Combining the CDR3 with reference TRBV5-1 and TRBJ1-1 gives the whole variable domain KAGVTQTPRYLIKTRGQQVTLSCSPISGHRSVSWYQQTPGQGLQFLFEYFSETQRNKGNFPGRFSGRQFSNSRSEMNVSTLELGDSALYLCASARQGVTEAFFGQGTRLTVV.

This chain links TRBV6-5 with TRBJ1-2; D might be TRBD1 (6 bases). The CDR3 covers 15 residues. From germline, CDR1 is MNHEY and CDR2 SVGAGI. V dropped 2 bases and J dropped 8 bases, with 18 bases sitting between them. The CDR3, as DNA: TGTGCCAGCAGTTACCTGGGGGGGGGCCTGGGGGGCTACACCTTC. Its translation: CASSYLGGGLGGYTF.

This clonotype was counted ten times or more. CDR3: CSAETSGGWDTQYF. The CDR3 DNA follows: TGCAGTGCTGAGACTAGCGGGGGCTGGGATACGCAGTATTTT. This chain uses TRBV20-1 with TRBJ2-3, with 12 bases fitting TRBD2. Trimming cost V 5 bases and J 6 bases; bases outside gene matches: 6. This CDR3 is built from 14 residues. CDR1 and CDR2 from the germline V gene are DFQATT and SNEGSKA (reference sequence).

This clonotype was detected ten times or more. This rearrangement joins TRBV5-6 to TRBJ2-2, with TRBD1 identical over 9 bases. CDR1 SGHDT and CDR2 YYEEEE come from the germline V gene. Trimming removed 2 bases from V and 6 bases from J; junction bases left unmatched: 5. The CDR3 sequence is 15 residues long. The CDR3 region has the DNA TGTGCCAGCAGCTTCTACAGGGGGCAAGCCGGGGAGCTGTTTTTT. This codes for CASSFYRGQAGELFF.

This clonotype appeared a few times. The chain employs TRBV20-1 and TRBJ1-1, with D maybe TRBD1 (5 bases). This CDR3 region has 17 residues. V shed 0 bases and J shed 2 bases, with 19 bases lying between them. Per the germline V gene, CDR1 is DFQATT and CDR2 is SNEGSKA (reference sequence). The CDR3 protein is CSAREFLRGQYNTEAFF. The CDR3 nucleotides read TGCAGTGCTAGAGAATTTCTTCGAGGACAATATAACACTGAAGCTTTCTTT.

This clonotype was seen ten or more times. The chain links TRBV2 to TRBJ2-3; D not certain. The CDR3 consists of 12 residues. V was pared by 7 bases and J by 4 bases, with 9 bases between. The germline CDR1 and CDR2 sequences are SNHLY and FYNNEI. The CDR3, as DNA: TGTGCCAGCACCCGCACGTCAGATACGCAGTATTTT. The encoded protein is CASTRTSDTQYF.

This clonotype has a count of ten or more. This sequence joins TRBV20-1 and TRBJ2-5; D is perhaps TRBD1 (6 bases). V lost 1 base to trimming and J lost 5 bases, with 14 bases between them. This CDR3 contains 14 residues. Germline CDR1 reads DFQATT; CDR2 reads SNEGSKA (reference sequence). CDR3 in amino acids: CSARGLTGKETQYF. The CDR3 nucleotides read TGCAGTGCTAGAGGGTTAACAGGGAAGGAGACCCAGTACTTC.

This clonotype has at least ten counts. The V gene is TRBV27, the J gene TRBJ2-4; D remains ambiguous. The CDR3 is 13 residues long. Germline values: CDR1 MNHEY, CDR2 SMNVEV (reference sequence). V lost 2 bases and J lost 1, with 3 bases in between. CDR3 loop: CASSLMAKNIQYF. CDR3 nucleotides: TGTGCCAGCAGTTTAATGGCCAAAAACATTCAGTACTTC.

The V and J genes are TRBV11-1 and TRBJ1-4, with D hard to call. The germline V gene has CDR1 SGHAT and CDR2 FQDESV (reference sequence). CDR3 size: 21 residues. With 4 bases removed from V and 0 bases from J, the gap between germline ends came to 27 bases. CDR3 amino acids: CASSYRRAGWAATATNEKLFF. The DNA for the CDR3 is TGTGCCAGCAGCTACCGGAGGGCCGGCTGGGCAGCGACTGCAACTAATGAAAAACTGTTTTTT.

The sample holds many counts of this clonotype. The chain has TRBV30 and TRBJ2-1, with no clear D. V dropped 3 bases and J dropped 9 bases, with 9 bases sitting between them. Per the germline V gene, CDR1 is GTSNPN and CDR2 is SVGIG (reference sequence). This CDR3 spans 11 amino acids. The CDR3: CAWRDPSEQFF. The DNA of the CDR3 is TGTGCCTGGAGGGATCCTAGTGAGCAGTTCTTC.

The chain is built from TRBV20-1 and TRBJ2-3; D gene unclear. V shed 3 bases and J shed 8 bases, with 6 bases lying between them. CDR1 and CDR2 (germline): DFQATT, SNEGSKA (reference sequence). CDR3 length equals 10 residues. The CDR3 sequence is CSASTFTQYF. In DNA, the CDR3 is TGCAGTGCTAGCACCTTTACGCAGTATTTT.

There are a few counts of this clonotype. The J gene is TRBJ1-5, the V gene TRBV6-1, with 9 positions matching TRBD1. The J segment lost 5 bases and the V segment lost 4 bases, leaving 6 bases of the junction unmatched. Germline CDR1 and CDR2: MNHNS and SASEGT. This CDR3 contains 15 residues. This CDR3 is CASSGNRGLYQPQHF. In nucleotides, the CDR3 is TGTGCCAGCAGTGGGAACAGGGGGCTGTATCAGCCCCAGCATTTT.

This clonotype has at least ten counts. This chain links TRBV10-3 with TRBJ2-1; D is possibly TRBD2 (6 bases). Between the trimmed V and J ends, which lost 10 bases and 0 bases, there was a span of 19 bases. Germline CDR1 ENHRY, CDR2 SYGVKD. This CDR3 has 16 residues. CDR3 sequence reads: CATYPSSVISYNEQFF. The CDR3 DNA reads TGTGCCACCTACCCCTCTAGCGTCATCTCCTACAATGAGCAGTTCTTC.

Only a few counts were recorded for this clonotype. The chain carries TRBV10-3 and TRBJ1-1, with D uncertain. CDR3 length equals 12 residues. Germline V gene data show CDR1 as ENHRY and CDR2 as SYGVKD. V was shortened by 6 bases and J by 7 bases, with 12 bases between the two germline ends. The CDR3 DNA reads TGTGCCATCAGCGGCGGTAGCGGTGAAGCTTTCTTT. Protein product: CAISGGSGEAFF.

The rearrangement joins TRBV18 to TRBJ2-2; 8 bases agree with TRBD1. J gave up 4 bases and V 3 bases, and 19 bases lay outside the gene matches. The length of the CDR3 is 20 residues. Looked up from germline, CDR1 is KGHSH and CDR2 is LQKENI. CDR3 DNA sequence: TGTGCCAGCTCACCGCTTCGTTATTCGGCAGGGGGCGAATTCACCGGGGAGCTGTTTTTT. Its protein product is CASSPLRYSAGGEFTGELFF.

This clonotype has at least ten counts. The V gene is TRBV7-8, the J gene TRBJ1-5, with 7 positions matching TRBD1. In germline, CDR1 is SGHVS, CDR2 FQNEAQ. The CDR3 has 15 residues. V shed 0 bases and J 4 bases; nucleotides not matched to a gene: 3. For the CDR3, the DNA is TGTGCCAGCAGCTTAGCAGGGGGCGCGAATCAGCCCCAGCATTTT. It specifies CASSLAGGANQPQHF.